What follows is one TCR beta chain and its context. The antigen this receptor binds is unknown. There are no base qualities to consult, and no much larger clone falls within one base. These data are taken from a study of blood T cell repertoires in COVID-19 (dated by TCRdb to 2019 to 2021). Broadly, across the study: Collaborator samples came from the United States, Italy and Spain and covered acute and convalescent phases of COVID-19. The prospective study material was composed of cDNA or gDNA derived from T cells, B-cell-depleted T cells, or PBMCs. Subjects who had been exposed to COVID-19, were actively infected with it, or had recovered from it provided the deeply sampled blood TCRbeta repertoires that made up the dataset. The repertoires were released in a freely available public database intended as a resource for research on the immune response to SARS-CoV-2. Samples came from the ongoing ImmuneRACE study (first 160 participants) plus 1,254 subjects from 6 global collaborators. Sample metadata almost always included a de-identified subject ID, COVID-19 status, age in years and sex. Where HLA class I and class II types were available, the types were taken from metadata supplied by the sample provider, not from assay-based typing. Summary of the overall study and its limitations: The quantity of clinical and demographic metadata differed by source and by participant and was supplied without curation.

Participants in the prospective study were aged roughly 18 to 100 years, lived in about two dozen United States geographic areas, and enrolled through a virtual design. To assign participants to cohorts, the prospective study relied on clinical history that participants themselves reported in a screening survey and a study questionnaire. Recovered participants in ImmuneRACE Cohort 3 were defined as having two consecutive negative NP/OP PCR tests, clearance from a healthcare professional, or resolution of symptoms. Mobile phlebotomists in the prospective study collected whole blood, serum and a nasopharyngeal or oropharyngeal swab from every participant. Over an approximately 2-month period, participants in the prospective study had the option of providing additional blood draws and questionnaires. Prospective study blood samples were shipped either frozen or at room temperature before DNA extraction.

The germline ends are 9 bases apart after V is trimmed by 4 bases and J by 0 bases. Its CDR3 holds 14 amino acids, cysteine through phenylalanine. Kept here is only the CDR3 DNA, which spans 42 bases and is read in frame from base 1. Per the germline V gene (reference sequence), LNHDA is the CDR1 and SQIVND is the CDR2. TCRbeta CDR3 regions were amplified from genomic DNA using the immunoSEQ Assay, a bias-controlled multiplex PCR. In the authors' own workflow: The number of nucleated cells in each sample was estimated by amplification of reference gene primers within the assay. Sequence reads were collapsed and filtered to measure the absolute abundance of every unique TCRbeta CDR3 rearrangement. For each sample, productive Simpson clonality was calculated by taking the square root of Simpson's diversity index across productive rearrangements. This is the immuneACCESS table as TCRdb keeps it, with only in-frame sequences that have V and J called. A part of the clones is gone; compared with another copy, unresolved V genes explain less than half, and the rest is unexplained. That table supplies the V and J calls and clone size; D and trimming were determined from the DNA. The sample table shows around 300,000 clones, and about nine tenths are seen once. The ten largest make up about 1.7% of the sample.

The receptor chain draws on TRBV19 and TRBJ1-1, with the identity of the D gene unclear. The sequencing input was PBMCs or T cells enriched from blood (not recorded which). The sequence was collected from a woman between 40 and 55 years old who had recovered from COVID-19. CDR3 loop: CASSTGRLNTEAFF. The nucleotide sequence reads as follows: TGTGCCAGTAGTACCGGCAGGTTGAACACTGAAGCTTTCTTT.